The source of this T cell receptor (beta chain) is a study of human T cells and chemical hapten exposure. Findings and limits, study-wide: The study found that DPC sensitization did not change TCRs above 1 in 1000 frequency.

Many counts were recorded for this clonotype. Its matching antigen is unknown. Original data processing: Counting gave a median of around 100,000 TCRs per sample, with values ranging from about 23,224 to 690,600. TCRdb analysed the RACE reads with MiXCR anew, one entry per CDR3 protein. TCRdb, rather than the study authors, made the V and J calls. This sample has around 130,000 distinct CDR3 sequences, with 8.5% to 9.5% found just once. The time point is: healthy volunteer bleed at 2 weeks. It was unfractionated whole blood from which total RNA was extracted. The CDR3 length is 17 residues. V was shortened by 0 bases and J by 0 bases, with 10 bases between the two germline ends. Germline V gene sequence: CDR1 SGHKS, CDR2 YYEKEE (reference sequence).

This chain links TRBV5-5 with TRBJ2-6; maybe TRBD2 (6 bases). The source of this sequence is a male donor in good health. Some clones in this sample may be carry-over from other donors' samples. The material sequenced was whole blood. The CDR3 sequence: CASSLVAESSGANVLTF. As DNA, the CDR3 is TGTGCCAGCAGCTTGGTAGCGGAAAGCTCTGGGGCCAACGTCCTGACTTTC.